This T cell receptor (beta chain) is drawn from a study of Ad26.COV2.S vaccination and SARS-CoV-2 variants. Study-level background: The study gave Ad26.COV2.S intramuscularly, once or twice 56 days apart.

Clones were sequenced by immunoSEQ multiplex PCR, and TCRdb holds only the in-frame ones, with some missing. The repertoire holds about 330,000 clones, with about nine tenths as singletons. The CDR3 length is 17 residues. CDR1 and CDR2 from the germline V gene are LNHNV and YYDKDF (reference sequence). Trimming cost V 0 bases and J 6 bases, with 17 bases left between them. Treatment: around 19 received Ad26.COV2.S at low or high dose, single or two shots; about 5 received placebo; per-sample allocation not given. Day 63 after the first vaccine or placebo injection was the time point for sampling. Expression of Wuhan-strain SARS-CoV-2 spike came from the Ad26 vector that formed the vaccine.

The sample was peripheral blood, taken in a trial of Ad26.COV2.S vaccine versus placebo. The chain has TRBV15 and TRBJ2-2; perhaps TRBD2 as D (6 bases). The sequence derives from a person between 18 and 60 years old who received the Ad26.COV2.S COVID-19 vaccine or a placebo. The CDR3 is CATSRDWGGVSAGELFF. As DNA, the CDR3 is TGTGCCACCAGCAGAGATTGGGGCGGGGTCTCCGCCGGGGAGCTGTTTTTT.